Listed below are T cell receptor beta chains from one sample, sequenced in a study. Repertoires were generated with immunoSEQ multiplex PCR, while TCRdb's copy carries only in-frame clones and drops some. There are approximately 53,000 clones in the sample; approximately 95% occur only once, and around 10% lies in the top ten. Sequenced material: PBMCs. The receptors were gathered from a man aged 40-49 years with rheumatoid arthritis. The CDR3 runs from the conserved cysteine through the conserved F or W. The order of the fields is D gene, V gene, clone size, J gene, CDR3 protein, CDR3 DNA. A D gene is named only where the DNA matches it firmly. Part of the rows lack a size; the others show once, few, many or a class for expanded clones.

TRBD1	TRBV5-6	-	TRBJ1-4	CASSSQRGDRADSNEKLFF	TGTGCCAGCAGCTCCCAACGGGGGGACAGGGCGGACTCTAATGAAAAACTGTTTTTT
-	TRBV2	-	TRBJ1-2	CASREGRSSGYTF	TGTGCCAGCAGGGAAGGACGGTCTAGTGGCTACACCTTC
TRBD1	TRBV29-1	-	TRBJ2-7	CSVVGTGRGEQYF	TGCAGCGTTGTTGGGACAGGCCGAGGGGAGCAGTACTTC
-	TRBV6-5	-	TRBJ1-3	CASSYYSPVRNTIYF	TGTGCCAGCAGTTACTACTCGCCGGTGCGAAACACCATATATTTT
-	TRBV5-1	-	TRBJ2-7	CASSLSSGNEQYF	TGCGCCAGCAGCTTGAGTTCTGGGAACGAGCAGTACTTC
TRBD1	TRBV5-5	-	TRBJ2-2	CASSAVVGQGELFF	TGTGCCAGCAGCGCCGTCGTAGGACAGGGTGAACTGTTTTTT
-	TRBV5-4	-	TRBJ2-1	CASSLRGEQFF	TGTGCCAGCAGCTTGCGAGGGGAGCAGTTCTTC
TRBD1	TRBV7-9	-	TRBJ2-1	CASSSPGQGWNEQFF	TGTGCCAGCAGCTCTCCGGGACAGGGATGGAATGAGCAGTTCTTC
-	TRBV29-1	-	TRBJ1-2	CSVDYGYTF	TGCAGCGTGGACTATGGCTACACCTTC
-	TRBV28	few	TRBJ2-7	CASEEELSYEQYF	TGTGCCAGCGAAGAGGAACTCTCCTACGAGCAGTACTTC
TRBD1	TRBV7-9	once	TRBJ2-4	CASSLEQGANIQYF	TGTGCCAGCAGCTTAGAACAGGGGGCAAACATTCAGTACTTC
-	TRBV5-4	-	TRBJ2-5	CASSSDLEETQYF	TGTGCCAGCAGCTCGGATTTAGAAGAGACCCAGTACTTC
-	TRBV12-5	few	TRBJ1-5	CASGEHQPQHF	TGTGCTAGTGGTGAACATCAGCCCCAGCATTTT
-	TRBV5-1	once	TRBJ1-1	CASSLEGEQVTEAFF	TGCGCCAGCAGCTTGGAAGGGGAACAGGTGACTGAAGCTTTCTTT
-	TRBV24-1	-	TRBJ2-7	CATSDGDEQYF	TGTGCCACCAGTGATGGGGACGAGCAGTACTTC
TRBD2	TRBV10-2	few	TRBJ2-7	CASTLLAGASYEQYF	TGCGCCAGCACCCTACTAGCGGGGGCCTCCTACGAGCAGTACTTC
-	TRBV7-9	-	TRBJ2-1	CASSLPGYAEQFF	TGTGCCAGCAGCTTGCCAGGGTACGCTGAGCAGTTCTTC
-	TRBV2	once	TRBJ2-7	CASRFGDPPHEQYF	TGTGCCAGCAGATTCGGGGACCCCCCACACGAGCAGTACTTC
-	TRBV12-3/TRBV12-4	-	TRBJ2-5	CASSSIQETQYF	TGTGCCAGCAGCAGCATCCAAGAGACCCAGTACTTC
-	TRBV7-9	-	TRBJ2-3	CASSYSQGTDTQYF	TGTGCCAGCAGCTACTCACAGGGAACAGATACGCAGTATTTT
-	TRBV9	-	TRBJ1-4	CASSARPGNEKLFF	TGTGCCAGCAGCGCCCGCCCGGGGAATGAAAAACTGTTTTTT
TRBD2	TRBV2	-	TRBJ2-3	CASSADGGRDTQYF	TGTGCCAGCAGTGCTGACGGGGGGAGAGATACGCAGTATTTT
-	TRBV3-1/TRBV3-2	-	TRBJ1-3	CASSPPPRGLAGNTIYF	TGTGCCAGCAGCCCCCCTCCCCGGGGGCTAGCTGGAAACACCATATATTTT
TRBD1	TRBV30	-	TRBJ1-2	CACRDRGPYTF	TGTGCCTGCCGGGACAGGGGGCCTTACACCTTC
TRBD2	TRBV3-1/TRBV3-2	-	TRBJ2-3	CASSQVGLADTQYF	TGTGCCAGCAGCCAAGTGGGACTAGCAGATACGCAGTATTTT
-	TRBV11-2	-	TRBJ1-2	CASSLTEDYGYTF	TGTGCCAGCAGCTTAACGGAAGACTATGGCTACACCTTC
TRBD2	TRBV5-4	-	TRBJ2-5	CASRNIERRGQETQYF	TGTGCCAGCAGAAATATAGAAAGGCGGGGGCAAGAGACCCAGTACTTC
-	TRBV7-2	-	TRBJ2-2	CASSADTTGTGELFF	TGTGCCAGCAGCGCCGACACCACGGGCACCGGGGAGCTGTTTTTT
-	TRBV5-1	few	TRBJ2-2	CASSFSGRGGPNTGELFF	TGCGCCAGCAGCTTTTCTGGGCGTGGGGGGCCGAACACCGGGGAGCTGTTTTTT
TRBD1	TRBV9	-	TRBJ2-5	CASSVATGFETQYF	TGTGCCAGCAGCGTAGCGACAGGGTTTGAGACCCAGTACTTC
TRBD2	TRBV7-2	once	TRBJ2-3	CASSLGAGEVTDTQYF	TGTGCCAGCAGCTTAGGGGCGGGGGAGGTCACAGATACGCAGTATTTT
TRBD1	TRBV28	-	TRBJ2-3	CASSLHDRGRTTDTQYF	TGTGCCAGCAGTTTACACGACAGGGGGCGGACCACAGATACGCAGTATTTT
TRBD1	TRBV29-1	-	TRBJ1-3	CSVVTGDPGNTIYF	TGCAGCGTAGTTACAGGGGACCCTGGAAACACCATATATTTT
TRBD1	TRBV7-3	once	TRBJ2-7	CASSPGTGEQYF	TGTGCCAGCAGTCCCGGGACAGGCGAGCAGTACTTC
-	TRBV2	-	TRBJ1-5	CASSPRDQPQHF	TGTGCCAGCAGTCCCAGGGATCAGCCCCAGCATTTT
-	TRBV4-1	-	TRBJ2-5	CASSQDMTARGETQYF	TGCGCCAGCAGCCAAGATATGACAGCAAGAGGGGAGACCCAGTACTTC
-	TRBV11-2	-	TRBJ2-2	CASSLEIGLNANTGELFF	TGTGCCAGCAGCTTAGAGATAGGACTAAACGCGAACACCGGGGAGCTGTTTTTT
TRBD1	TRBV5-6	-	TRBJ1-4	CASSLGQGDEKLFF	TGTGCCAGCAGCTTGGGACAGGGAGACGAAAAACTGTTTTTT
-	TRBV30	-	TRBJ1-1	CAWSVRSGEAFF	TGTGCCTGGAGTGTAAGGTCAGGGGAAGCTTTCTTT
-	TRBV19	-	TRBJ2-7	CASSITGGQIYEQYF	TGTGCCAGTAGCATCACCGGGGGGCAGATCTACGAGCAGTACTTC
-	TRBV7-2	-	TRBJ1-3	CASSPPRGNGNTIYF	TGTGCCAGCAGCCCACCAAGGGGGAACGGAAACACCATATATTTT
-	TRBV2	-	TRBJ1-1	CASSVRKNTEAFF	TGTGCCAGCAGTGTGAGGAAGAACACTGAAGCTTTCTTT
-	TRBV3-1/TRBV3-2	-	TRBJ1-1	CASSQDSRDTEAFF	TGTGCCAGCAGCCAAGATTCCCGAGACACTGAAGCTTTCTTT
-	TRBV4-2	-	TRBJ1-2	CASSQAYPDSYGYTF	TGTGCCAGCAGCCAGGCTTATCCGGACAGCTATGGCTACACCTTC
TRBD2	TRBV25-1	-	TRBJ2-7	CASSEGLAEAYEQYF	TGTGCCAGCAGTGAAGGCCTAGCGGAAGCCTACGAGCAGTACTTC
-	TRBV27	-	TRBJ1-5	CASSIGNQPQHF	TGTGCCAGCAGTATCGGCAATCAGCCCCAGCATTTT
-	TRBV10-2	-	TRBJ1-6	CASPRETPLHF	TGCGCCAGCCCGCGAGAAACACCCCTCCACTTT
-	TRBV24-1	-	TRBJ2-7	CATSDPGPSYEQYF	TGTGCCACCAGTGATCCGGGGCCGTCCTACGAGCAGTACTTC
TRBD1	TRBV5-4	-	TRBJ2-6	CASRNRGAGANVLTF	TGTGCCAGCAGAAACAGGGGGGCTGGGGCCAACGTCCTGACTTTC
TRBD2	TRBV11-2	-	TRBJ2-7	CASRKVGLGDYEQYF	TGTGCCAGCAGGAAAGTCGGACTAGGGGATTACGAGCAGTACTTC
-	TRBV2	-	TRBJ1-6	CASSEAQNNYNSPLHF	TGTGCCAGCAGTGAAGCTCAGAACAACTATAATTCACCCCTCCACTTT
-	TRBV7-3	-	TRBJ2-1	CASSSRAINEQFF	TGTGCCAGCAGCTCCCGGGCCATCAATGAGCAGTTCTTC
-	TRBV5-8	-	TRBJ1-2	CASSLDTYYGYTF	TGTGCCAGCAGCTTGGACACCTACTATGGCTACACCTTC
TRBD1	TRBV4-1	-	TRBJ1-2	CASSQGTGTAYGYTF	TGCGCCAGCAGCCAGGGGACAGGGACGGCTTATGGCTACACCTTC
-	TRBV7-3	-	TRBJ1-1	CASSLSDMNTEAFF	TGTGCCAGCAGCTTAAGTGACATGAACACTGAAGCTTTCTTT